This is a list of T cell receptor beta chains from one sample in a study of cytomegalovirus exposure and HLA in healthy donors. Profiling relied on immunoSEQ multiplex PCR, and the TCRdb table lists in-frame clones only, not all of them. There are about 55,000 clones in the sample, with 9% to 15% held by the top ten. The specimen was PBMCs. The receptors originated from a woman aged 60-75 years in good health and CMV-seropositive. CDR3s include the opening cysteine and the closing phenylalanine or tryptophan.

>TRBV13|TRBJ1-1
CASSHRQGNTEAFF
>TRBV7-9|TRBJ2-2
CASRQSGQGNTGELFF
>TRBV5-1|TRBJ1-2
CASSLQGAPDGYTF
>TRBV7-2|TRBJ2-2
CACQGGPNTGELFF
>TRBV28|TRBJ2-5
CASSGQQGAGKTQYF
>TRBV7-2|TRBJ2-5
CASSSRETQETQYF
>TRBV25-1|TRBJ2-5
CASSVPGLAGRETQYF
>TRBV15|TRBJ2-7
CATSRGTDYEQYF
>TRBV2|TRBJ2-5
CASSWGVSGGSETQYF
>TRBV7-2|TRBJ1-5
CASSPQGQGNQPQHF
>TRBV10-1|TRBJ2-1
CASSSVQGPRDNEQFF
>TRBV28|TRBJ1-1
CASSALRPFPEAFF
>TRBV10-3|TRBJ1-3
CATLFRDSSGNTIYF
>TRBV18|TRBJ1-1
CASSQTGDTEAFF
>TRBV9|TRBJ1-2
CASSAPGQGANYGYTF
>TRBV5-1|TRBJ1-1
CASSPGRGENTEAFF
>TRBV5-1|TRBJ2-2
CASSSLQGREELFF
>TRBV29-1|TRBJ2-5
CSAVPDRGGKTQYF
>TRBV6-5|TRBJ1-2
CASSYSDPPSRDGYTF
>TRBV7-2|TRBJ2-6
CASSTYQTGDFGANVLTF
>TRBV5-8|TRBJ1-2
CASSSGQGVYGYTF
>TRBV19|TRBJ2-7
CASRLAGGPYEQYF
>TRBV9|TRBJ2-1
CASSGQGLGNEQFF
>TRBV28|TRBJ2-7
CATHRGNSYEQYF
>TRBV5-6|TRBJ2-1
CASSLEAGYRDNEQFF
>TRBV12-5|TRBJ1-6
CASGLEEGVSPLHF
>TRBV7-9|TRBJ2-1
CASSNEDRKDLGQFF
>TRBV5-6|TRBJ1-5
CASSLAGQGHNQPQHF
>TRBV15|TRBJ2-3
CATRADSISTDTQYF
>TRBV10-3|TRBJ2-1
CAISDLGGESYNEQFF
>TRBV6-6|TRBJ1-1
CAITRTVEAFF
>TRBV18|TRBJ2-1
CASSPTSGGANEQFF
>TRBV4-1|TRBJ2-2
CASGGLMTGGAGELFF
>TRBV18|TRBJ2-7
CASSPMMGSAYEQYF
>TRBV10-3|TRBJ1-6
CAISYRGDYNSPLHF
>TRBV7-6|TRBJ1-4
CASSLVAREKLFF
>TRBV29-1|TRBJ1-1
CSVPRLGVTETFF
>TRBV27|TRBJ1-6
CASSTGGGSYNSPLHF
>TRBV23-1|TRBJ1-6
CASSQSFTGRTDNSPLHF
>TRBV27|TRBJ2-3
CASTGGADTQYF
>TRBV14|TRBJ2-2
CASSQEGRVKGELFF
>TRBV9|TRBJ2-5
CASSVSRTSGGETQYF
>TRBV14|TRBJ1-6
CASSQNQGISPLHF
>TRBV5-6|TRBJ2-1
CASSWREAYNEQFF
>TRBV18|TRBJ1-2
CASSQLGTGGRGYTF
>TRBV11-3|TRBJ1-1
CASSQGDSHAFF